This T cell receptor (beta chain) was observed in a study of T cells after yellow fever vaccination. This clonotype was recorded many times. Trimming took 4 bases from V and 2 from J, leaving 8 bases between them. This CDR3 has 12 residues. Germline loops: CDR1 SQVTM, CDR2 ANQGSEA. TCRdb analysed the 5' RACE reads with MiXCR anew, one entry per CDR3 protein. The sample lists some 250,000 distinct CDR3 sequences, less than 8.5% occurring once. This specimen consisted of CD4+ T cells sorted from PBMCs, obtained 15 days after the yellow fever booster vaccination. The rearrangement uses TRBV29-1 and TRBJ2-5; the D is unclear. The TCR was taken from a young man who received the YFV17D yellow fever vaccine. CDR3 sequence (DNA): TGCAGCGTTGTGGGCAAGCAAGAGACCCAGTACTTC. Protein product: CSVVGKQETQYF.